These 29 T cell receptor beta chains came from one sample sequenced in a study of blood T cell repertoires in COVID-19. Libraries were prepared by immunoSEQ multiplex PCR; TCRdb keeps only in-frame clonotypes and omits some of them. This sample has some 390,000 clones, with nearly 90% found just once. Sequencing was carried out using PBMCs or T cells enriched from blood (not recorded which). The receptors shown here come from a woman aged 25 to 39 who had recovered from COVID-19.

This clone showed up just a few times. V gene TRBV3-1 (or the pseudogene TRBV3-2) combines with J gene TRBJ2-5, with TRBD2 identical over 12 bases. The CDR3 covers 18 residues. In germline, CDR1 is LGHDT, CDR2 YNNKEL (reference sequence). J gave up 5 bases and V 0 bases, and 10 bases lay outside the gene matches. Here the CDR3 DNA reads TGTGCCAGCAGCCAAGATAGGCTAGCGGGAGGGTTTACCGAGACCCAGTACTTC. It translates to CASSQDRLAGGFTETQYF.

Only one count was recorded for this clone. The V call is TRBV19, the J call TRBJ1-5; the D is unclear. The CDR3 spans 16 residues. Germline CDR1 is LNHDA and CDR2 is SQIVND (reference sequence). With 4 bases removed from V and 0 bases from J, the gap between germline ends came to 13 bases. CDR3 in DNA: TGTGCCAGTAGTAGGGCAGGCGTTTATAGCAATCAGCCCCAGCATTTT. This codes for CASSRAGVYSNQPQHF.

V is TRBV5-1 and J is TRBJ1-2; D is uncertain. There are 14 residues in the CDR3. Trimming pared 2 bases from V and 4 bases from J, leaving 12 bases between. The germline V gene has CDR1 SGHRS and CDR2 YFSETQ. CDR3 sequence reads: CASSLTRGFYGYTF. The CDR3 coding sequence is TGCGCCAGCAGCTTAACCCGAGGGTTCTATGGCTACACCTTC.

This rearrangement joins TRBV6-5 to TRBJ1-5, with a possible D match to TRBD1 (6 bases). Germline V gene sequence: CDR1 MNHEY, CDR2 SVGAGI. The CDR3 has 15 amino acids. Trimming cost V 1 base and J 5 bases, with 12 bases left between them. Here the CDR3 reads CASSYYQGSDQPQHF. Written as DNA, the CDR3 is TGTGCCAGCAGTTACTACCAGGGGAGCGATCAGCCCCAGCATTTT.

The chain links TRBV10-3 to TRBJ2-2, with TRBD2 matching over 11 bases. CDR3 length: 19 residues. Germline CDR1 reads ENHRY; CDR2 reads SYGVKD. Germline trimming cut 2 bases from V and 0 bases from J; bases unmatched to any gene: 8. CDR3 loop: CAISEPSGRQISNTGELFF. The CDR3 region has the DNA TGTGCCATCAGTGAGCCTAGCGGGAGGCAAATATCGAACACCGGGGAGCTGTTTTTT.

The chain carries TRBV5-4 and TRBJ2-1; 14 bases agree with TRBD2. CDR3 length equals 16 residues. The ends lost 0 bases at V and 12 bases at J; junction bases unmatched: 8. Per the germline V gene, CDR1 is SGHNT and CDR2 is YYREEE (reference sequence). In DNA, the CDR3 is TGTGCCAGCAGCTTGGCCGGGACTAGCGGGAGATTGGGGCAGTTCTTC. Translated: CASSLAGTSGRLGQFF.

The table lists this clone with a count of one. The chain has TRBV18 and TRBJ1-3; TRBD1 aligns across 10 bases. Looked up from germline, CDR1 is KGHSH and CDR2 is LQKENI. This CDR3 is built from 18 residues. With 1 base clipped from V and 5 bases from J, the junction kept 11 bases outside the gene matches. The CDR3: CASSPQSWTGGLRNTIYF. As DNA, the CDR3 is TGTGCCAGCTCACCACAGTCTTGGACAGGGGGACTCAGAAACACCATATATTTT. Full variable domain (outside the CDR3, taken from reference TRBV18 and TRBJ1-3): NAGVMQNPRHLVRRRGQEARLRCSPMKGHSHVYWYRQLPEEGLKFMVYLQKENIIDESGMPKERFSAEFPKEGPSILRIQQVVRGDSAAYFCASSPQSWTGGLRNTIYFGEGSWLTVV.

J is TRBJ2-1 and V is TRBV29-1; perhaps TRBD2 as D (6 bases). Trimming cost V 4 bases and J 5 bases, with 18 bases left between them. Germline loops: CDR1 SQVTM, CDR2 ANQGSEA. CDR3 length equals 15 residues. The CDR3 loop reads CSVGFREIRDNEQFF. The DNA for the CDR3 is TGCAGCGTTGGGTTCCGGGAGATTCGAGACAATGAGCAGTTCTTC.

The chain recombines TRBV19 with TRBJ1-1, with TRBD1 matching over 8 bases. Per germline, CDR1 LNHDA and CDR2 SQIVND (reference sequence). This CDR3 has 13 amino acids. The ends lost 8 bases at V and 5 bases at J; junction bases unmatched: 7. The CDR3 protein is CASLDRVLTEAFF. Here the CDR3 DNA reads TGTGCCAGTTTGGACAGGGTCTTGACTGAAGCTTTCTTT. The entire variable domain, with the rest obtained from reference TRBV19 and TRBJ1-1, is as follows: DGGITQSPKYLFRKEGQNVTLSCEQNLNHDAMYWYRQDPGQGLRLIYYSQIVNDFQKGDIAEGYSVSREKKESFPLTVTSAQKNPTAFYLCASLDRVLTEAFFGQGTRLTVV.

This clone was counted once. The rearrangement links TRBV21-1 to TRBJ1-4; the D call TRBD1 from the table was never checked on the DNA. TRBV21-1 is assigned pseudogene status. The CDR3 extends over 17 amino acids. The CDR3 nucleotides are TGTGCCAGCAGCAAAGTTTGGTCGCAGGGATGGTCCCAAAAACTGTTTTTT. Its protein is CASSKVWSQGWSQKLFF.

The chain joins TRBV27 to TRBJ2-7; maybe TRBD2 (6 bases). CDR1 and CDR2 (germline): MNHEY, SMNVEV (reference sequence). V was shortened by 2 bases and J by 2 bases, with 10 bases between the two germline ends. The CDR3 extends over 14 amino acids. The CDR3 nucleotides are TGTGCCAGCAGTTTAGGGGCTAGCGCCTACGAGCAGTACTTC. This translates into CASSLGASAYEQYF.

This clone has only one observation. CDR3 sequence (DNA): TGCGCCAGCAGCCAAGGGGACAGCCATGAAAAACTGTTTTTT. It yields the protein CASSQGDSHEKLFF. This chain uses TRBV4-3 with TRBJ1-4; TRBD1 aligns across 7 bases. Germline-derived CDR1 and CDR2 are LGHNA and YSLEER. Trimming removed 1 base from V and 6 bases from J; junction bases left unmatched: 2. This CDR3 contains 14 residues.

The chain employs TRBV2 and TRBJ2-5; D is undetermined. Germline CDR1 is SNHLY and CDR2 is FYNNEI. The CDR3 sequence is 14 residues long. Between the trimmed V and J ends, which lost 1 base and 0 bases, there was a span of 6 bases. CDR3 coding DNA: TGTGCCAGCAGTGAAGGGGCGAACCAAGAGACCCAGTACTTC. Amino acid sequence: CASSEGANQETQYF.

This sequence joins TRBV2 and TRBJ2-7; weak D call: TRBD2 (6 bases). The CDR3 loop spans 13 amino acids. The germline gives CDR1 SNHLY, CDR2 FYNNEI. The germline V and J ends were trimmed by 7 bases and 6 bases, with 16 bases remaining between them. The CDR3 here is CASMEGEVSEQYF. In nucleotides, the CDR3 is TGTGCCAGCATGGAGGGAGAAGTTTCCGAGCAGTACTTC.

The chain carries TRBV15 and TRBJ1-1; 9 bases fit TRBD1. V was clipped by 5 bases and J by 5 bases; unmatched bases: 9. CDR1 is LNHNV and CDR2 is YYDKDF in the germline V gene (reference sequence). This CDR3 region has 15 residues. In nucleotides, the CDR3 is TGTGCCACCAGCCCCCCTCGGGACAGGGTAACTGAAGCTTTCTTT. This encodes CATSPPRDRVTEAFF.

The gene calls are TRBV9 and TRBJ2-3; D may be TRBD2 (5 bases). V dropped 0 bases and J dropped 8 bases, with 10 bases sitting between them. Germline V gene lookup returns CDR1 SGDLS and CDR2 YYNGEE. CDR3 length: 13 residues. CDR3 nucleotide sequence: TGTGCCAGCAGCGTAGCGAGGGCGGGTACGCAGTATTTT. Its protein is CASSVARAGTQYF.

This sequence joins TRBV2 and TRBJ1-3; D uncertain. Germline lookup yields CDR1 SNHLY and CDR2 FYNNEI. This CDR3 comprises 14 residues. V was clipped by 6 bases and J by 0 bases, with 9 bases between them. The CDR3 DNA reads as TGTGCCAGCAGCCTAGAGGACTCTGGAAACACCATATATTTT. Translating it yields CASSLEDSGNTIYF.

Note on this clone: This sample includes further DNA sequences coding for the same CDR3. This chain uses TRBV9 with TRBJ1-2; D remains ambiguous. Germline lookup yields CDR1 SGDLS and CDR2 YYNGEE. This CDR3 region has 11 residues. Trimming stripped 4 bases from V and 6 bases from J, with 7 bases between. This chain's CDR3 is CASSSRDGYTF. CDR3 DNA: TGTGCCAGCAGCTCAAGAGATGGCTACACCTTC.

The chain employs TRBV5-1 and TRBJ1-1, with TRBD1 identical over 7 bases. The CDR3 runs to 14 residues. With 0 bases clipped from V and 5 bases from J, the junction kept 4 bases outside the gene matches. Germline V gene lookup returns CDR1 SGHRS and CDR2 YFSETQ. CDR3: CASSLALQGTEAFF. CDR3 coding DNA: TGCGCCAGCAGCTTGGCGTTACAGGGGACTGAAGCTTTCTTT.

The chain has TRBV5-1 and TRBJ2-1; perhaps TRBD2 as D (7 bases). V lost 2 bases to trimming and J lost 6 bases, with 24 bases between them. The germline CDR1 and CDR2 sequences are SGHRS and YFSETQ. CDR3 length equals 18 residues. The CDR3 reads CASSFTPIRGGGPNEQFF. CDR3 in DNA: TGCGCCAGCAGCTTTACCCCCATTAGAGGGGGGGGGCCCAATGAGCAGTTCTTC.

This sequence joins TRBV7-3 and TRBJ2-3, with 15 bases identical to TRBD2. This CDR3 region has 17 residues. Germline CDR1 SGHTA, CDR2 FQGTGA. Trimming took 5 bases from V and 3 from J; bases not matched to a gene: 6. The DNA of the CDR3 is TGTGCCAGCAGCGATAGCGGACTAGCGGGGGGGACAGATACGCAGTATTTT. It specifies CASSDSGLAGGTDTQYF.

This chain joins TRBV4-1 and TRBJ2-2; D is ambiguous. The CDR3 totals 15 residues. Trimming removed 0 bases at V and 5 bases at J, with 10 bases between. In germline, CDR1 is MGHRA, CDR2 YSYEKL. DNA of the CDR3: TGCGCCAGCAGCCAAGAGGGCCAGATGACCGGGGAGCTGTTTTTT. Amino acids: CASSQEGQMTGELFF.

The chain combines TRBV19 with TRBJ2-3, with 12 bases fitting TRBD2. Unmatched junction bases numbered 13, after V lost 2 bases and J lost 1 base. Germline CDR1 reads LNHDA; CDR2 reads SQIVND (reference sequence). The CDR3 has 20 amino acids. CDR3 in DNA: TGTGCCAGTAGTATAAGGACTAGCGGGACTATCACCGGTGGCACAGATACGCAGTATTTT. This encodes CASSIRTSGTITGGTDTQYF. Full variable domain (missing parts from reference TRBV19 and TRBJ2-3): DGGITQSPKYLFRKEGQNVTLSCEQNLNHDAMYWYRQDPGQGLRLIYYSQIVNDFQKGDIAEGYSVSREKKESFPLTVTSAQKNPTAFYLCASSIRTSGTITGGTDTQYFGPGTRLTVL.

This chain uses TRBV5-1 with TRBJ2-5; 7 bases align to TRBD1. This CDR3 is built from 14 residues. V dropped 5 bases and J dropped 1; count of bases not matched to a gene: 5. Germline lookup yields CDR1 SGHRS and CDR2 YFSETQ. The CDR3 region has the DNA TGCGCCAGCAGTAGACAGGGCAGCCAAGAGACCCAGTACTTC. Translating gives CASSRQGSQETQYF.

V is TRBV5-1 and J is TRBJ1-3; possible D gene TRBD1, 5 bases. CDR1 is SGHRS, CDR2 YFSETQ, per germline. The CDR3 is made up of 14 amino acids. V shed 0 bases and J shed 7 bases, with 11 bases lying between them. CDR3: CASSLAPGRNTIYF. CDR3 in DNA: TGCGCCAGCAGCTTGGCCCCAGGGAGGAACACCATATATTTT.

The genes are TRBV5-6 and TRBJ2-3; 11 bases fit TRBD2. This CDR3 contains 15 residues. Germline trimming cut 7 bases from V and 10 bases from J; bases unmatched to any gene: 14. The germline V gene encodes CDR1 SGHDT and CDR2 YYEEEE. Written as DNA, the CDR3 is TGTGCCAGCTACCTAGCGGGGGGACCCCTTCGGTCGCAGTATTTT. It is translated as CASYLAGGPLRSQYF. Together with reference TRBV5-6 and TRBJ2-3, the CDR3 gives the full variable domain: DAGVTQSPTHLIKTRGQQVTLRCSPKSGHDTVSWYQQALGQGPQFIFQYYEEEERQRGNFPDRFSGHQFPNYSSELNVNALLLGDSALYLCASYLAGGPLRSQYFGPGTRLTVL.

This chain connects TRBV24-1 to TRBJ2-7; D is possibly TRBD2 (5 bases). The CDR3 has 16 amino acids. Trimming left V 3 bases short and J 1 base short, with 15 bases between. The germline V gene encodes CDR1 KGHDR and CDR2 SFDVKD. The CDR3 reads CATSDRGPDSSYEQYF. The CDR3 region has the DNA TGTGCCACCAGTGATCGCGGGCCAGACTCTTCCTACGAGCAGTACTTC.

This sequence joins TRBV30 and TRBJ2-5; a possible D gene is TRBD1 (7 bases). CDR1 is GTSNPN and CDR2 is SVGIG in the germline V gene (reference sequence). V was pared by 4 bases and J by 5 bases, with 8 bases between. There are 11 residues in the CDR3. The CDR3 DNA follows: TGTGCCTGGACAGGGGGGGAGACCCAGTACTTC. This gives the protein CAWTGGETQYF.

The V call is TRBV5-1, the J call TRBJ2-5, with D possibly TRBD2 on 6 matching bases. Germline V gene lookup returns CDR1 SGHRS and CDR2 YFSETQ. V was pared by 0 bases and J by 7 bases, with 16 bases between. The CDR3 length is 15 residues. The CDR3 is CASSLAVGREGTQYF. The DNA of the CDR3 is TGCGCCAGCAGCTTGGCGGTAGGGCGGGAAGGGACCCAGTACTTC.